This T cell receptor (beta chain) was found in a study of T cells in Graves' hyperthyroidism and ophthalmopathy. The CDR3 covers 15 residues. Per germline, CDR1 MNHEY and CDR2 SMNVEV (reference sequence). V lost 3 bases and J lost 6; bases outside the gene matches: 7. This clonotype was recorded many times. Its antigen is as yet unknown. Amplification targeted TCR beta CDR3 regions from RNA transcripts. First-round RT-PCR with HTBI primers amplified the TCR CDR3 region. TCRdb itself ran the multiplex PCR reads through MiXCR, one entry per CDR3 protein. There are roughly 530,000 distinct CDR3 sequences in the sample; about a sixth occur only once, and under 20% lies in the top ten. Study outcomes and limitations: For ophthalmopathy, model prediction preceded onset by a median about 6.2 months.

The source is a young woman with Graves' ophthalmopathy. Sequencing was done on a sample of blood. The rearrangement joins TRBV27 to TRBJ2-1; TRBD2 agrees at 8 bases. In nucleotides, the CDR3 is TGTGCCAGCAGTTTCCTCGGGACTAGAGGCAATGAGCAGTTCTTC. It codes for CASSFLGTRGNEQFF.